A single T cell receptor (beta chain) is shown here with its context. Its matching antigen is unknown. This specimen comes from a study of cytomegalovirus exposure and HLA in healthy donors. Findings and limits, study-wide: For most subjects, TCR beta sequences were reported to predict HLA-A and HLA-B alleles with accuracy. In a later analysis, an Asian-associated ancestry cluster reportedly showed fewer N-insertions than the roughly 700-donor mean.

The V and J ends lost 7 bases and 6 bases, in that order; junction bases with no gene match: 6. Germline V gene lookup returns CDR1 MNHEY and CDR2 SVGAGI. The CDR3 extends over 13 amino acids. The PCR contained 60 Vbeta and 13 Jbeta primers. Sequencing was performed with immunoSEQ multiplex PCR; in TCRdb, only in-frame clones are kept and a portion is missing. The sample shows more than 150,000 clones, approximately 80% of them seen only once. The sequencing input was PBMCs. The TCR originated in a woman in her 30s in good health and CMV-seronegative. The rearrangement uses TRBV6-5 and TRBJ1-3; TRBD1 aligns across 7 bases. This CDR3 is CASITGVLNTIYF. CDR3 DNA: TGTGCCAGCATCACAGGGGTGTTAAACACCATATATTTT.